A single sample is the source of the 9 T cell receptor beta chains below, sequenced in a study of blood T cells in healthy people across ages. Through a sample-barcoded 5' primer and a J-beta primer mix, a second PCR was run for about 6 to 11 cycles. TCRdb reprocessed the 5' RACE reads via MiXCR and lists one record per CDR3 protein. The sample includes approximately 2,000,000 distinct CDR3 sequences, approximately 39% seen only once; the top ten take 20% to 25%. Sequenced sample: blood. The receptors derive from a human donor in good health.

CDR3 nucleotides: TGTGCCAGCAGCCACGGAGACAGGGACTATGGCTACACCTTC. Protein product: CASSHGDRDYGYTF. The V call is TRBV7-2, the J call TRBJ1-2; 7 bases are shared with TRBD1. The CDR3 totals 14 residues. Germline trimming cut 5 bases from V and 3 bases from J; bases unmatched to any gene: 6. The germline CDR1 and CDR2 sequences are SGHTA and FQGNSA.

In its sample, this clonotype was seen many times. This chain's CDR3 is CASSEEGGQPQHF. CDR3 sequence (DNA): TGTGCCAGCAGTGAAGAGGGGGGTCAGCCCCAGCATTTT. The chain uses TRBV6-1 and TRBJ1-5; D perhaps matches TRBD1 (6 bases). Germline CDR1 and CDR2: MNHNS and SASEGT. CDR3 length: 13 residues. V lost 1 base, J lost 6 bases, and 7 bases lay in between.

V is TRBV7-9 and J is TRBJ2-1; D is ambiguous. CDR3 size: 13 residues. Germline loops: CDR1 SEHNR, CDR2 FQNEAQ (reference sequence). V dropped 4 bases and J dropped 6 bases, with 10 bases sitting between them. DNA for the CDR3: TGTGCCAGCAGCTCCCAAGGGCTCAATGAGCAGTTCTTC. Translated: CASSSQGLNEQFF.

The sample holds a few counts of this clonotype. The rearrangement joins TRBV10-3 to TRBJ2-2, with 9 bases identical to TRBD1. Germline values: CDR1 ENHRY, CDR2 SYGVKD. Trimming removed 10 bases from V and 4 bases from J; junction bases left unmatched: 7. This CDR3 contains 14 residues. The CDR3 DNA reads as TGTGCCACGCGGGGGACAGGGATCACCGGGGAGCTGTTTTTT. Translated, it gives CATRGTGITGELFF.

The chain uses TRBV4-3 and TRBJ2-3; TRBD2 matches at 9 bases. Germline CDR1 is LGHNA and CDR2 is YSLEER. The CDR3 contains 17 residues. V was pared by 3 bases and J by 0 bases, with 7 bases of the junction left unmatched. CDR3 sequence: CASSQDPSGVSTDTQYF. The CDR3 DNA is TGCGCCAGCAGCCAGGATCCTAGCGGGGTTAGCACAGATACGCAGTATTTT.

This clonotype has ten or more counts. The V and J genes are TRBV29-1 and TRBJ2-4; perhaps TRBD2 as D (5 bases). CDR3 length: 12 residues. CDR1 SQVTM and CDR2 ANQGSEA come from the germline V gene. Trimming took off 5 bases at V and 9 bases at J, with 14 bases between the two ends. CDR3 amino acids: CSVRGRAGIQYF. The CDR3 region has the DNA TGCAGCGTTCGGGGTAGGGCAGGCATTCAGTACTTC.

This chain connects TRBV10-3 to TRBJ2-3; D is possibly TRBD1 (6 bases). Germline CDR1 reads ENHRY; CDR2 reads SYGVKD. The V end lost 0 bases, the J end lost 9 bases, and 10 bases lay between the germline ends. This CDR3 has 13 amino acids. Here the CDR3 DNA reads TGTGCCATCAGTGAGTCGCTGCAGGGGACGCAGTATTTT. Translation: CAISESLQGTQYF.

This clonotype turned up a few times. The genes are TRBV29-1 and TRBJ2-6; D unresolved. The V gene's germline CDR1 is SQVTM and CDR2 ANQGSEA. V was trimmed by 3 bases and J by 7 bases, leaving 13 bases between them. The length of the CDR3 is 14 residues. The CDR3 sequence is CSVDSGLGANVLTF. The CDR3 DNA reads TGCAGCGTTGATTCCGGGCTGGGAGCCAACGTCCTGACTTTC.

The rearrangement joins TRBV20-1 to TRBJ2-7, with 10 bases identical to TRBD2. With 5 bases clipped from V and 4 bases from J, the junction kept 2 bases outside the gene matches. From germline, CDR1 is DFQATT and CDR2 SNEGSKA (reference sequence). CDR3 length equals 12 residues. CDR3 nucleotide sequence: TGCAGTGCTGGGACTAGCGTATACGAGCAGTACTTC. This translates into CSAGTSVYEQYF.